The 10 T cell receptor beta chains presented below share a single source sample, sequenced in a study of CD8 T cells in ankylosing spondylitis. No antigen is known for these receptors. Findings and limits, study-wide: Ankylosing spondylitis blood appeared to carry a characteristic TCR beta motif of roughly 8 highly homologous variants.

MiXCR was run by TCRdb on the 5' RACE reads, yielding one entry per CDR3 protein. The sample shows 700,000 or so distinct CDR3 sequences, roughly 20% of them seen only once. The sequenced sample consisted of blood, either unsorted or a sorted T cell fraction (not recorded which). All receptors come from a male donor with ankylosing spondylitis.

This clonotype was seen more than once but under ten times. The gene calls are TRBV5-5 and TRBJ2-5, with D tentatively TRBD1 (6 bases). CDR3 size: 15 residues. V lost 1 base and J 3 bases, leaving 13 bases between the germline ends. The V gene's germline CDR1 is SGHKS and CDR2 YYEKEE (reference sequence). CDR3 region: CASSLSTGLKETQYF. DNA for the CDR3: TGTGCCAGCAGCTTGAGCACAGGGCTGAAAGAGACCCAGTACTTC. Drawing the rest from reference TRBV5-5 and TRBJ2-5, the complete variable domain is DAGVTQSPTHLIKTRGQQVTLRCSPISGHKSVSWYQQVLGQGPQFIFQYYEKEERGRGNFPDRFSARQFPNYSSELNVNALLLGDSALYLCASSLSTGLKETQYFGPGTRLLVL.

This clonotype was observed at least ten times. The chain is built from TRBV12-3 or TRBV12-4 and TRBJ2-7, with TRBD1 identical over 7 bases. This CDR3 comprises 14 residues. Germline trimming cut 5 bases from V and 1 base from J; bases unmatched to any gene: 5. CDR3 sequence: CASSSGQASYEQYF. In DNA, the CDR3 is TGTGCCAGCAGTAGTGGACAGGCATCCTACGAGCAGTACTTC.

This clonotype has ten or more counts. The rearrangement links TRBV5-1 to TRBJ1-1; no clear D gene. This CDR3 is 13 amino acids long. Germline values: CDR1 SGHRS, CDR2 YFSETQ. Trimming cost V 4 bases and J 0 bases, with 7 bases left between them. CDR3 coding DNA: TGCGCCAGCAGCCCACAGCTGAACACTGAAGCTTTCTTT. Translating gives CASSPQLNTEAFF.

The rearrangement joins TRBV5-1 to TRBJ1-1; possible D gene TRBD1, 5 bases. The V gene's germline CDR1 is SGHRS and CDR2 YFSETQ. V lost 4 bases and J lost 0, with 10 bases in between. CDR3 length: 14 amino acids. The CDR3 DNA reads TGCGCCAGCAGCCCCCTGGGGGTGAACACTGAAGCTTTCTTT. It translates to CASSPLGVNTEAFF.

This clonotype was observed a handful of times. The CDR3 bases are TGTGCCAGCAGACCGGGACAGGGTACCCGCAATGAGCAGTTCTTC. It is translated as CASRPGQGTRNEQFF. V and J are TRBV6-1 and TRBJ2-1, with 9 bases identical to TRBD1. J gave up 6 bases and V 6 bases, and 9 bases lay outside the gene matches. Looked up from germline, CDR1 is MNHNS and CDR2 is SASEGT. This CDR3 is built from 15 residues.

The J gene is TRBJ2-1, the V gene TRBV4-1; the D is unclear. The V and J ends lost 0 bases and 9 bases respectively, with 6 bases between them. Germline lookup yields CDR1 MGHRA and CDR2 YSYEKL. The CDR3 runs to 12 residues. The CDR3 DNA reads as TGCGCCAGCAGCCAAGATCCAGGTGAGCAGTTCTTC. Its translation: CASSQDPGEQFF.

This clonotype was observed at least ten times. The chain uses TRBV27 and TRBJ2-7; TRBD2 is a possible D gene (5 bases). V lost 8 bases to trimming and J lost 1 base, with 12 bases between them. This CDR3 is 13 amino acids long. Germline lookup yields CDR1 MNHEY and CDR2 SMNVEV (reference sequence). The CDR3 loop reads CASGKRLSYEQYF. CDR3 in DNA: TGTGCCAGCGGGAAGCGACTATCCTACGAGCAGTACTTC.

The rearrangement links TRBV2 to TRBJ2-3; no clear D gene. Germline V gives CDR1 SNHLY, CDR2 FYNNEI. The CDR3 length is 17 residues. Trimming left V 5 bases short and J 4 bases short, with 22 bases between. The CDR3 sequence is CASSNPLYIYPSDTQYF. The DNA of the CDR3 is TGTGCCAGCAGTAACCCCCTCTACATCTACCCCTCAGATACGCAGTATTTT.

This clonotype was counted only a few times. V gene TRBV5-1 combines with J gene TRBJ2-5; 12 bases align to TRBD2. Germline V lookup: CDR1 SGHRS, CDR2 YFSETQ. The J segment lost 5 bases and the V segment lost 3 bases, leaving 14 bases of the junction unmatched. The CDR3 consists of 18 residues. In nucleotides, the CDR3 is TGCGCCAGCAGCTGGGGGCCTAGCGGGAGGGCCTCTAAGGAGACCCAGTACTTC. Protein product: CASSWGPSGRASKETQYF.

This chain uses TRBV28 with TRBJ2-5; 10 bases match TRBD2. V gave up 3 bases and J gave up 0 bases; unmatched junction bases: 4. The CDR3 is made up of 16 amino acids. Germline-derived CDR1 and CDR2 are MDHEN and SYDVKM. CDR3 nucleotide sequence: TGTGCCAGCAGTTTCCGGACTAGCGGAGACCAAGAGACCCAGTACTTC. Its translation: CASSFRTSGDQETQYF.